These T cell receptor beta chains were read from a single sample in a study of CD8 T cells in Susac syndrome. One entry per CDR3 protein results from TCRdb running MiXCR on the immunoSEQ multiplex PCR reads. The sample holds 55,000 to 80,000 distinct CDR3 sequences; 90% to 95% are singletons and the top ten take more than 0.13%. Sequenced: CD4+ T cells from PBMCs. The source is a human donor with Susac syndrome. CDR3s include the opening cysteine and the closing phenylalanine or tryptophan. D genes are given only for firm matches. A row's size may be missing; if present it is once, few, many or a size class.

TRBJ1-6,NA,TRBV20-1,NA,TGCAGTGCTAGAGCGCAAAGTGGGTCCAATTCACCCCTCCACTTT,CSARAQSGSNSPLHF
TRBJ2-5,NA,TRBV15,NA,TGTGCCACCAGCAGAGAATCAGGGTCCCACGAGACCCAGTACTTC,CATSRESGSHETQYF
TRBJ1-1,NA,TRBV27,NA,TGTGCCAGCAGTCATAACACTGAAGCTTTCTTT,CASSHNTEAFF
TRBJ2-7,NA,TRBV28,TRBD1,TGTGCCAGCATTTCGGGACAGGAGCAGTACTTC,CASISGQEQYF
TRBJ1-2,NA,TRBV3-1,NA,TGTGCCAGCAGCCGGACGGTCTATGGCTACACCTTC,CASSRTVYGYTF
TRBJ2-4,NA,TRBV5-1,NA,TGCGCCAGCAGCTTGAACGGGCAGCCTGGGAAGTTAGCCAAAAACATTCAGTACTTC,CASSLNGQPGKLAKNIQYF
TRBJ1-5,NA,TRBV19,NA,TGTGCCAGTAGTATTTCCCCAAGATTTTCGGGGAGGCAGCCCCAGCATTTT,CASSISPRFSGRQPQHF
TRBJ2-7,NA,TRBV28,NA,TGTGCCAGCAGTTTAGCTCATGCAGGGGCCAAATCCTACGAGCAGTACTTC,CASSLAHAGAKSYEQYF
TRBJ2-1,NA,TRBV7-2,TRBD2,TGTGCCAGCAGGGATGGCGGGGGGGCCCTCAATGAGCAGTTCTTC,CASRDGGGALNEQFF
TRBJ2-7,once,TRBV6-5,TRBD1,TGTGCCAGCGGAAGACAGGGGATCTCCTACGAGCAGTACTTC,CASGRQGISYEQYF
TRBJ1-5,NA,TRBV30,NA,TGTGCCTGGAGCGCCCGTTCTGCGTATAGCAATCAGCCCCAGCATTTT,CAWSARSAYSNQPQHF
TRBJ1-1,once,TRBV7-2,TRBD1,TGTGCCAGCAGCGTAACAATCGGACAGGGGACAAGGAACACTGAAGCTTTCTTT,CASSVTIGQGTRNTEAFF
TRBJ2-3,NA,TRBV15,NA,TGTGCCACCAGCAGAGAGACTGCAGATACGCAGTATTTT,CATSRETADTQYF
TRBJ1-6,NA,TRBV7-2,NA,TGTGCCAGCAGCGTCTCCCGCCAAGTGAATTCACCCCTCCACTTT,CASSVSRQVNSPLHF
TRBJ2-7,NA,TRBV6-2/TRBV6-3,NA,TGTGCCAGCAGCCCCTACGGGTATGGACAGTCCTACGAGCAGTACTTC,CASSPYGYGQSYEQYF
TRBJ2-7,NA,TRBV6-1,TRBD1,TGTGCCAGCAGCGGACAGGGGTTCTCCTACGAGCAGTACTTC,CASSGQGFSYEQYF
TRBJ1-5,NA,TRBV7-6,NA,TGTGCCATCAGCTCACAGGCTAATCAGCCCCAGCATTTT,CAISSQANQPQHF
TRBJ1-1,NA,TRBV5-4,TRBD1,TGTGCCAGCAGCTTTGCGGGACAGGGTGTCACTGAAGCTTTCTTT,CASSFAGQGVTEAFF
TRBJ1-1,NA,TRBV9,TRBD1,TGTGCCAGCAGCGCCAGACAGGGGGCAGGGACTGAAGCTTTCTTT,CASSARQGAGTEAFF
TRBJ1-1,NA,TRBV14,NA,TGTGCCAGCAGCCCCAACAGGGCTGACACTGAAGCTTTCTTT,CASSPNRADTEAFF
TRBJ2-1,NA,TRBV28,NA,TGTGCCAGCGGGGGGAGCTCCTACAATGAGCAGTTCTTC,CASGGSSYNEQFF
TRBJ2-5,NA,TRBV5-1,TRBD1,TGCGCCAGCAGCCCGCTCGGACAGGGGATCGGGGAGACCCAGTACTTC,CASSPLGQGIGETQYF
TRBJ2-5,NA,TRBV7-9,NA,TGTGCCAGCAGCCCTGGGACGGTTCCCCAAGAGACCCAGTACTTC,CASSPGTVPQETQYF
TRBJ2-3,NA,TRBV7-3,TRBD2,TGTGCCAGCAGCTCACTAGCGGGGGGCACAGATACGCAGTATTTT,CASSSLAGGTDTQYF
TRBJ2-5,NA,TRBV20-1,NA,TGCAGTGCTGTGGGGACCCAGTACTTC,CSAVGTQYF
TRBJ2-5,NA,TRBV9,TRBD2,TGTGCCAGCAGCGCGCGGGGGGAGGAAGAGACCCAGTACTTC,CASSARGEEETQYF
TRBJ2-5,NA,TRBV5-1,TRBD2,TGCGCCAGCAGCCGAACCGGGACTAGCCATGAGACCCAGTACTTC,CASSRTGTSHETQYF
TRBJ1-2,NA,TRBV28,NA,TGTGCCAGCAGTTTACTATCCCCTGCCGGCTACACCTTC,CASSLLSPAGYTF
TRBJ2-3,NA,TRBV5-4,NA,TGTGCCAGCACCCCGGGACGACGGAGAGATACGCAGTATTTT,CASTPGRRRDTQYF
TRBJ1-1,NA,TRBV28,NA,TGTGCCAGCAGTTTTTCCGGATCCGGAGGCACTGAAGCTTTCTTT,CASSFSGSGGTEAFF
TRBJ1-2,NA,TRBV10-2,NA,TGCGCCAGCAGTAACCTGGGGGGGACTCTCTATGGCTACACCTTC,CASSNLGGTLYGYTF
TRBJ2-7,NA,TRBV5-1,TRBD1,TGCGCCAGCAGCCTCCGGACAGGGACGGCAGATTACGAGCAGTACTTC,CASSLRTGTADYEQYF
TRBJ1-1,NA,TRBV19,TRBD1,TGTGCCAGTAGTACCAAAAACAGGGGCTTGAACACTGAAGCTTTCTTT,CASSTKNRGLNTEAFF
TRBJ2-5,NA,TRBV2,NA,TGTGCCAGCACGGGGATGGAGACCCAGTACTTC,CASTGMETQYF
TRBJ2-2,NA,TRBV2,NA,TGTGCCAGCAGCAGGGACACCGGGGAGCTGTTTTTT,CASSRDTGELFF